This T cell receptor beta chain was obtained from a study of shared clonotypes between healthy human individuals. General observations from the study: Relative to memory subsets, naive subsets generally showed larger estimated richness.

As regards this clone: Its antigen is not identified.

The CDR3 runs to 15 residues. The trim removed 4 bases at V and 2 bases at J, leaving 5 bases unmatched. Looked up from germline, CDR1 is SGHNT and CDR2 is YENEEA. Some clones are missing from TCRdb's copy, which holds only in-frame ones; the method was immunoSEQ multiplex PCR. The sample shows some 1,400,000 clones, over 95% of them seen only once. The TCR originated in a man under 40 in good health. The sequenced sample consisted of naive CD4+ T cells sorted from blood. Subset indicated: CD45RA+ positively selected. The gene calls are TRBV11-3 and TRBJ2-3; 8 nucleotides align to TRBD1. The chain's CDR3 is CASSYRTGTTDTQYF. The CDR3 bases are TGTGCCAGCAGCTATCGGACAGGGACCACAGATACGCAGTATTTT.